This TCR beta chain was observed in a study of CD8 T cells in Susac syndrome. The CDR3 spans 11 residues. V lost 7 bases and J 15 bases, leaving 17 bases between the germline ends. CDR1 and CDR2 from the germline V gene are SEHNR and FQNEAQ (reference sequence). Sequencing of TCR beta, carried out with a high-throughput approach, was applied to CD8+ and CD4+ T cells from the blood. Relapsing-remitting disease, either stable or active, was present in the treatment-naive patients who were the multiple sclerosis controls. Both CD4+ and CD8+ T cells were negatively isolated, and TEMRA cells underwent FACS enrichment. Reverse transcription used roughly 0.45 to 1 ug RNA and random hexamers. Amplification of TCR beta CDR3 by immunoSEQ multiplex PCR spanned 54 Vbeta and 13 Jbeta. In TCRdb, the immunoSEQ multiplex PCR reads were re-called with MiXCR into one record per CDR3 protein. The sample records 55,000 to 85,000 distinct CDR3 sequences, just over 95% being singletons.

This receptor was taken from a human donor with multiple sclerosis. Sequenced input: CD4+ T cells from PBMCs. The rearrangement joins TRBV7-9 to TRBJ2-3, with a possible D match to TRBD1 (5 bases). CDR3 DNA: TGTGCCAGCACAACAGGATCCCACCAATATTTT. It yields the protein CASTTGSHQYF.